This TCR beta chain comes out of a study of blood T cells in healthy people across ages. The germline gives CDR1 MNHEY, CDR2 SVGEGT. This CDR3 is 14 amino acids long. V trimming: 6 bases; J trimming: 11 bases; junction bases outside the gene matches: 13. With a J-beta primer mix and a sample-barcoded 5' primer, a second PCR ran about 6 to 11 cycles. Each TCR beta cDNA got a 12-nucleotide random molecular identifier. TCRdb fed the 5' RACE reads into MiXCR, producing one record per CDR3 protein. This sample yields fewer than 2,000,000 distinct CDR3 sequences, of which 39% are seen a single time; more than 20% belongs to the top ten.

The chain links TRBV6-2 or TRBV6-3 to TRBJ2-5, with TRBD1 identical over 9 bases. Source material: blood. The sequence was obtained from a human donor in good health. The CDR3 sequence is CASSRDRASYGQYF. CDR3 in DNA: TGTGCCAGCAGCCGGGACAGGGCGTCGTACGGGCAGTACTTC.